Given below is one TCR beta chain in context. Its antigen remains unidentified. V was trimmed by 0 bases and J by 6 bases, leaving 7 bases between them. Germline CDR1 and CDR2: KGHSH and LQKENI. The CDR3 totals 13 residues. This entry comes from a study of T cells in Graves' hyperthyroidism and ophthalmopathy. The study's findings and limits: Most thyroid clonotypes expanded above 0.001 appeared in blood too. From stable hyperthyroidism, ophthalmopathy was set apart by a 13 V-J model.

RNA transcripts gave rise to amplified TCR beta CDR3 regions. With the HTBI primer set, the TCR CDR3 went through a first round of RT-PCR. MiXCR, run by TCRdb on the multiplex PCR reads, gives a single entry per CDR3 protein. The sample holds around 300,000 distinct CDR3 sequences, roughly 22% seen once. The V and J genes are TRBV18 and TRBJ2-3; no definite D call. The sample comprised blood. The sequence came from a man aged 25-45 years with Graves' ophthalmopathy. CDR3 in amino acids: CASSPPIGDTQYF. DNA for the CDR3: TGTGCCAGCTCACCACCGATTGGTGATACGCAGTATTTT. The whole variable domain, filled in from reference TRBV18 and TRBJ2-3, reads NAGVMQNPRHLVRRRGQEARLRCSPMKGHSHVYWYRQLPEEGLKFMVYLQKENIIDESGMPKERFSAEFPKEGPSILRIQQVVRGDSAAYFCASSPPIGDTQYFGPGTRLTVL.